Detailed here is one T cell receptor (beta chain). The target antigen is unknown. The data were obtained in a study of OX40 agonist ivuxolimab in advanced cancers. General study findings and limits: Relative to CD4+, CD8+ T cells held more expanded clones on average. Dose levels from 0.1 to 3.0 mg/kg saw CD4+ and CD8+ blood T cells expand clonally by week 6.

Deletions cut 3 bases from V and 1 base from J, with 9 bases between. The CDR3 covers 14 residues. The V gene's germline CDR1 is SGHVS and CDR2 FQNEAQ. Sequenced by immunoSEQ multiplex PCR; TCRdb stores in-frame clones only, minus some. Of more than 10,000 clones listed, 75% to 85% are singletons. Systemic immunosuppression or a history of autoimmune disease excluded patients. The sampling schedule covered blood at baseline, cycle 4 day 1, and cycle 7 day 1. Sequencing used CD4+ or CD8+ T cells sorted from blood, obtained in a trial of the OX40 agonist ivuxolimab. This clonotype was obtained from an adult with an advanced solid tumor such as melanoma, head and neck, liver or kidney cancer. The V call is TRBV7-8, the J call TRBJ1-1; no definite D call. Here the CDR3 reads CASSFGRENTEAFF. DNA for the CDR3: TGTGCCAGCAGCTTCGGACGGGAGAACACTGAAGCTTTCTTT.